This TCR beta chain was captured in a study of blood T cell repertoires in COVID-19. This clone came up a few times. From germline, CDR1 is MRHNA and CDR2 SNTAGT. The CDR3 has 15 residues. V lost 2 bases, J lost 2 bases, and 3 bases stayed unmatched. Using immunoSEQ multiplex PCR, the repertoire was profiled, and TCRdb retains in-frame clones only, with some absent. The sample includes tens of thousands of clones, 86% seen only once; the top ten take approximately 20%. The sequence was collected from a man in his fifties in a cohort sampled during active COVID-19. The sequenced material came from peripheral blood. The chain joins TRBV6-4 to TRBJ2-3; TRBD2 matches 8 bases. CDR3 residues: CASSDRGGTTDTQYF. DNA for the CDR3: TGTGCCAGCAGTGACCGGGGGGGGACCACAGATACGCAGTATTTT.